This TCR beta chain was captured by sequencing in a study of vaccination and CD4 T cells after COVID-19. Study overall: Post-vaccine specimens were obtained a median around 72 days after dose two (range 14 to 241).

Trimming took 6 bases from V and 5 from J, leaving 14 bases between them. The CDR3 is made up of 15 amino acids. Germline values: CDR1 MNHEY, CDR2 SMNVEV (reference sequence). About this clonotype: The target antigen is unknown.

Regarding treatment: roughly 10-day PBMC culture with coronavirus spike peptide pools or control peptides (ViraFEST assay). Sequencing of the DNA from cultured CD4+ T cells was carried out with the Oncomine TCR Beta short-read assay. TCRdb reprocessed the PCR reads via MiXCR and lists one record per CDR3 protein. Of 9,500 to 10,000 distinct CDR3 sequences listed, around 67% are singletons. The sequencing sample was made of CD4+ T cells from blood, cultured in vitro. The chain is built from TRBV27 and TRBJ1-6, with D possibly matching TRBD1 (5 bases). This clonotype originated in a human donor who had recovered from COVID-19. DNA of the CDR3: TGTGCCAGCAGGCCCGGGACGTTAAATAATTCACCCCTCCACTTT. This encodes CASRPGTLNNSPLHF.